What follows are 32 T cell receptor beta chains derived from one specimen sequenced in a study of response to subunit inactivated influenza vaccine. Each CDR3 protein gets one entry after TCRdb re-called the RT-PCR reads with MiXCR. The table includes 500,000 to 600,000 distinct CDR3 sequences, roughly 8.2% detected once. This sample comprised PBMCs from blood, obtained less than 30 months after vaccination. The source of these receptors is a man between 50 and 69 years old who received an inactivated influenza vaccine.

The chain uses TRBV29-1 and TRBJ2-1, with 7 bases that match TRBD1. Germline assignment: CDR1 SQVTM and CDR2 ANQGSEA. With V trimmed by 4 bases and J by 4 bases, 10 bases remained unmatched. CDR3 size: 15 residues. In nucleotides, the CDR3 is TGCAGCGTTGCCCCTCGGGACAGAGTATACAATGAGCAGTTCTTC. Its protein is CSVAPRDRVYNEQFF.

This clonotype was observed many times. The chain carries TRBV20-1 and TRBJ2-3, with 8 nucleotides matching TRBD2. The CDR3 consists of 14 residues. V shed 6 bases, J shed 7 bases, and the junction held 12 bases outside the gene matches. The V gene's germline CDR1 is DFQATT and CDR2 SNEGSKA (reference sequence). In DNA, the CDR3 is TGCAGTGCCCCTTCCGGGACTAGAACCAATACGCAGTATTTT. Amino acids: CSAPSGTRTNTQYF.

The chain carries TRBV7-2 and TRBJ2-4, with D unresolved. Germline loops: CDR1 SGHTA, CDR2 FQGNSA. Trimming removed 4 bases at V and 0 bases at J, with 19 bases between. The CDR3 has 18 residues. The CDR3 spells CASSYGAAATLAKNIQYF. Here the CDR3 DNA reads TGTGCCAGCAGCTATGGCGCGGCAGCAACTCTAGCCAAAAACATTCAGTACTTC.

V and J are TRBV20-1 and TRBJ2-7, with 9 bases identical to TRBD2. Germline V gene data show CDR1 as DFQATT and CDR2 as SNEGSKA (reference sequence). The CDR3 is 17 residues long. Losses at the gene ends were 0 bases for V and 3 bases for J; bases not matched to a gene: 12. The CDR3 here is CSARDPKGAGGVYEQYF. The CDR3 DNA is TGCAGTGCTAGAGACCCAAAGGGGGCGGGAGGGGTCTACGAGCAGTACTTC.

This clonotype showed up just a few times. CDR3 in amino acids: CSARGQGIGYTF. The CDR3 DNA reads TGCAGTGCTAGAGGCCAGGGAATTGGCTACACCTTC. J is TRBJ1-2 and V is TRBV20-1; TRBD1 is a possible D gene (5 bases). Per germline, CDR1 DFQATT and CDR2 SNEGSKA (reference sequence). CDR3 length equals 12 residues. V lost 1 base and J 7 bases, leaving 10 bases between the germline ends.

This clonotype was observed a few times. The chain is built from TRBV6-2 or TRBV6-3 and TRBJ1-1; unclear D gene. This CDR3 comprises 16 residues. With 2 bases removed from V and 7 bases from J, the gap between germline ends came to 20 bases. Germline V CDR1 and CDR2: MNHEY, SVGEGT. This chain's CDR3 is CASSYAQMYLGDEAFF. For the CDR3, the DNA is TGTGCCAGCAGTTACGCTCAGATGTACCTCGGGGATGAAGCTTTCTTT.

This clonotype was observed a few times. V and J are TRBV15 and TRBJ2-7; perhaps TRBD1 as D (6 bases). The CDR3 length is 15 residues. Trimming removed 4 bases at V and 2 bases at J, with 15 bases between. Looked up from germline, CDR1 is LNHNV and CDR2 is YYDKDF (reference sequence). The CDR3 nucleotides are TGTGCCACCAGCATTGATACAGGGATCACCTACGAGCAGTACTTC. Translated, it gives CATSIDTGITYEQYF.

The chain joins TRBV28 to TRBJ1-5; a possible D gene is TRBD1 (5 bases). Germline CDR1 reads MDHEN; CDR2 reads SYDVKM. This CDR3 region has 15 residues. Trimming cost V 5 bases and J 6 bases, with 17 bases left between them. The chain's CDR3 is CASSTTRGRSQPQHF. CDR3 bases: TGTGCCAGCAGTACAACTAGGGGTCGTAGTCAGCCCCAGCATTTT.

This clonotype has a handful of counts. V is TRBV20-1 and J is TRBJ1-1, with 11 nucleotides matching TRBD1. Germline assignment: CDR1 DFQATT and CDR2 SNEGSKA (reference sequence). The CDR3 covers 14 residues. Trimming took 4 bases from V and 4 from J; bases not matched to a gene: 5. CDR3 sequence (DNA): TGCAGTGCTACCGGGACAGGGGGTATCACTGAAGCTTTCTTT. Protein: CSATGTGGITEAFF.

This clonotype has just a few counts. The DNA for the CDR3 is TGCGCCAATAACAGGGATAATCAGCCCCAGCATTTT. As protein: CANNRDNQPQHF. The chain recombines TRBV5-1 with TRBJ1-5, with D tentatively TRBD1 (6 bases). V was shortened by 9 bases and J by 4 bases, with 11 bases between the two germline ends. CDR1 and CDR2 from the germline V gene are SGHRS and YFSETQ. This CDR3 comprises 12 residues.

At least ten counts were recorded for this clonotype. The chain is built from TRBV29-1 and TRBJ2-3, with TRBD2 as a possible D gene (7 bases). The germline V gene has CDR1 SQVTM and CDR2 ANQGSEA. V lost 7 bases and J 4 bases, leaving 21 bases between the germline ends. This CDR3 is built from 15 residues. CDR3 DNA: TGCAGCGCTACCGTGGGGGGGCAAAGCGCAGATACGCAGTATTTT. Translation gives CSATVGGQSADTQYF.

This clonotype appeared many times. The chain combines TRBV28 with TRBJ2-1; D is perhaps TRBD1 (6 bases). Trimming shortened V by 5 bases and J by 7 bases, and 12 bases separated the two germline ends. The germline V gene has CDR1 MDHEN and CDR2 SYDVKM. The CDR3 has 13 amino acids. The CDR3 coding sequence is TGTGCCAGCAGTCGGGACACGGGGAATGAGCAGTTCTTC. This gives the protein CASSRDTGNEQFF.

In this sample, this clonotype turned up a few times. V is TRBV4-3 and J is TRBJ2-2, with D possibly TRBD1 on 6 matching bases. Germline V gene data show CDR1 as LGHNA and CDR2 as YSLEER. Trimming shortened V by 0 bases and J by 5 bases, and 16 bases separated the two germline ends. This CDR3 has 17 amino acids. CDR3 nucleotide sequence: TGCGCCAGCAGCCAAGATTTAGTCAGGGGAAGGACCGGGGAGCTGTTTTTT. Its protein product is CASSQDLVRGRTGELFF.

Only a few counts were recorded for this clonotype. V and J are TRBV29-1 and TRBJ2-7; either TRBD1 or TRBD2 may fit D (6 bases each). The V end was cut by 6 bases, the J end by 2 bases, with 14 bases between. The germline CDR1 and CDR2 sequences are SQVTM and ANQGSEA. The CDR3 covers 13 residues. The CDR3 nucleotides are TGCAGCGTATACAGGGAGGCCGCCTACGAGCAGTACTTC. It yields the protein CSVYREAAYEQYF.

This clonotype has ten or more counts. V is TRBV29-1 and J is TRBJ1-3; no definite D call. The CDR3 covers 14 residues. V lost 3 bases, J lost 0 bases, and 9 bases lay in between. In germline, CDR1 is SQVTM, CDR2 ANQGSEA. Here the CDR3 DNA reads TGCAGCGTTGAGAAAGGGATCTCTGGAAACACCATATATTTT. Translation gives CSVEKGISGNTIYF.

The chain couples TRBV18 to TRBJ2-1; 11 bases fit TRBD1. From germline, CDR1 is KGHSH and CDR2 LQKENI. The length of the CDR3 is 16 residues. V gave up 0 bases and J gave up 6 bases; unmatched junction bases: 4. The CDR3 loop reads CASSPPGTGGLNEQFF. CDR3 in DNA: TGTGCCAGCTCACCACCCGGGACAGGGGGACTCAATGAGCAGTTCTTC.

This clonotype was counted ten times or more. This chain links TRBV12-3 or TRBV12-4 with TRBJ1-1; weak D call: TRBD1 (5 bases). V was cut by 6 bases and J by 1 base, with 9 bases left in between. The CDR3 runs 13 residues. The CDR3 sequence is CASRPGQNTEAFF. The CDR3 bases are TGTGCCAGCAGGCCCGGACAGAACACTGAAGCTTTCTTT.

This clonotype has just a few counts. CDR3 sequence (DNA): TGCGCCAGCAGCCAAGGGGGTCCGGGATCGGGGTCGGAGACCCAGTACTTC. It is translated as CASSQGGPGSGSETQYF. This chain uses TRBV4-3 with TRBJ2-5; D is perhaps TRBD2 (5 bases). With 1 base removed from V and 5 bases from J, the gap between germline ends came to 20 bases. Germline V gives CDR1 LGHNA, CDR2 YSLEER. CDR3 length: 17 amino acids.

The chain carries TRBV13 and TRBJ2-5; D ambiguous. The V and J ends lost 5 bases and 5 bases respectively, with 9 bases between them. Germline V gene sequence: CDR1 PRHDT, CDR2 FYEKMQ (reference sequence). The CDR3 extends over 12 amino acids. The CDR3, as DNA: TGTGCCAGCAGCCGAAATTGGGAGACCCAGTACTTC. Amino acid sequence: CASSRNWETQYF.

This chain joins TRBV7-8 and TRBJ2-5; D is ambiguous. Germline assignment: CDR1 SGHVS and CDR2 FQNEAQ. The CDR3 is made up of 12 amino acids. Deletions cut 3 bases from V and 6 bases from J, with 8 bases between. The CDR3 is CASSFERQTQYF. The CDR3 nucleotides read TGTGCCAGCAGCTTCGAGCGTCAGACCCAGTACTTC.

A few counts support this clonotype. The chain combines TRBV12-3 or TRBV12-4 with TRBJ2-5; D not certain. This CDR3 region has 16 residues. The germline V and J ends were trimmed by 6 bases and 2 bases, with 19 bases remaining between them. The CDR3 DNA is TGTGCCAGCAGCTTCACCCGGACGGCCTCTCAAGAGACCCAGTACTTC. It translates to CASSFTRTASQETQYF.

Here the CDR3 DNA reads TGTGCCAGCAGCTTATCCGTGGCGGGAGGCTATGGGCAGTACTTC. As protein: CASSLSVAGGYGQYF. The V and J genes are TRBV7-6 and TRBJ2-7, with 8 bases lining up with TRBD2. Germline loops: CDR1 SGHVS, CDR2 FNYEAQ. V shed 2 bases, J shed 9 bases, and the junction held 12 bases outside the gene matches. CDR3 length: 15 amino acids.

This clonotype was seen repeatedly, ten times or more. The chain has TRBV20-1 and TRBJ1-2; 11 positions agree with TRBD1. The junction had 2 bases not matched to a gene; V was cut back by 8 bases and J by 6 bases. Germline-derived CDR1 and CDR2 are DFQATT and SNEGSKA (reference sequence). The CDR3 sequence is 11 residues long. CDR3 in DNA: TGCAGTACGGGACAGGGGGATGGCTACACCTTC. Protein sequence: CSTGQGDGYTF.

This chain connects TRBV6-1 to TRBJ1-5, with D unresolved. The CDR3 is 15 residues long. Trimming took off 3 bases at V and 6 bases at J, with 15 bases between the two ends. Germline V lookup: CDR1 MNHNS, CDR2 SASEGT. CDR3 bases: TGTGCCAGCAGTGAGGATCCGGGAGGGTTTCAGCCCCAGCATTTT. Amino acids: CASSEDPGGFQPQHF.

The V and J genes are TRBV20-1 and TRBJ2-5; D remains unclear. The length of the CDR3 is 11 residues. V gave up 5 bases and J gave up 0 bases, with 4 bases separating them. In germline, CDR1 is DFQATT, CDR2 SNEGSKA (reference sequence). The CDR3 loop reads CSAANQETQYF. The CDR3 region has the DNA TGCAGTGCTGCGAACCAAGAGACCCAGTACTTC.

As concerns this clonotype: A much larger clone differs from this one at a single base, so this may be a read error. This chain uses TRBV5-5 with TRBJ2-5; D unclear. The CDR3 has 16 amino acids. Germline CDR1 is SGHKS and CDR2 is YYEKEE (reference sequence). CDR3 sequence: CASSLTSYAGQETEYF. The CDR3 DNA is TGTGCCAGCAGCTTGACCTCATATGCTGGTCAAGAGACCGAGTACTTC.

V gene TRBV5-1 combines with J gene TRBJ2-2; possibly TRBD2 for D (5 bases). Trimming took 0 bases from V and 3 from J, leaving 15 bases between them. This CDR3 is 17 amino acids long. The germline V gene has CDR1 SGHRS and CDR2 YFSETQ. This CDR3 reads CASSLASTGSHTGELFF. Here the CDR3 DNA reads TGCGCCAGCAGCTTGGCCTCAACGGGGAGCCACACCGGGGAGCTGTTTTTT.

This clonotype has a count of ten or more. The chain uses TRBV4-2 and TRBJ1-1; maybe TRBD1 (5 bases). CDR1 is LGHNA, CDR2 YNFKEQ, per germline. V lost 1 base, J lost 5 bases, and 11 bases lay in between. This CDR3 region has 14 residues. The CDR3 region is CASSQAGSNTEAFF. CDR3 in DNA: TGTGCCAGCAGCCAAGCAGGGAGTAATACTGAAGCTTTCTTT.

This clonotype turned up a few times. The chain recombines TRBV10-3 with TRBJ2-3; D perhaps matches TRBD1 (7 bases). V was shortened by 7 bases and J by 6 bases, with 17 bases between the two germline ends. Germline values: CDR1 ENHRY, CDR2 SYGVKD. The CDR3 has 14 residues. The CDR3 reads CAITGRQGGDTQYF. CDR3 DNA: TGTGCCATCACCGGGAGACAGGGCGGCGATACGCAGTATTTT.

There are many counts of this clonotype. In DNA form, the CDR3 reads TGTGCCAGCAGCTCAACTAGGGGACTAGCGGGGCACAATGAGCAGTTCTTC. Translating gives CASSSTRGLAGHNEQFF. The chain has TRBV7-9 and TRBJ2-1, with 13 positions matching TRBD2. CDR1 is SEHNR and CDR2 is FQNEAQ in the germline V gene (reference sequence). CDR3 length: 17 amino acids. With 4 bases clipped from V and 5 bases from J, the junction kept 8 bases outside the gene matches.

This clonotype was seen more than once but under ten times. The rearrangement joins TRBV18 to TRBJ2-7; D gene unclear. The germline V gene has CDR1 KGHSH and CDR2 LQKENI. CDR3 length: 14 residues. The V end was cut by 5 bases, the J end by 0 bases, with 11 bases between. The CDR3 DNA sequence: TGTGCCAGCTCATCGACCGATAGCTCCTACGAGCAGTACTTC. It translates to CASSSTDSSYEQYF.

The chain uses TRBV28 and TRBJ2-1, with 8 bases that match TRBD2. V lost 6 bases to trimming and J lost 10 bases; unmatched junction nucleotides: 5. From germline, CDR1 is MDHEN and CDR2 SYDVKM. The CDR3 contains 12 residues. CDR3 sequence reads: CASRTGTREQFF. Written as DNA, the CDR3 is TGTGCCAGCAGGACCGGGACTAGGGAGCAGTTCTTC.